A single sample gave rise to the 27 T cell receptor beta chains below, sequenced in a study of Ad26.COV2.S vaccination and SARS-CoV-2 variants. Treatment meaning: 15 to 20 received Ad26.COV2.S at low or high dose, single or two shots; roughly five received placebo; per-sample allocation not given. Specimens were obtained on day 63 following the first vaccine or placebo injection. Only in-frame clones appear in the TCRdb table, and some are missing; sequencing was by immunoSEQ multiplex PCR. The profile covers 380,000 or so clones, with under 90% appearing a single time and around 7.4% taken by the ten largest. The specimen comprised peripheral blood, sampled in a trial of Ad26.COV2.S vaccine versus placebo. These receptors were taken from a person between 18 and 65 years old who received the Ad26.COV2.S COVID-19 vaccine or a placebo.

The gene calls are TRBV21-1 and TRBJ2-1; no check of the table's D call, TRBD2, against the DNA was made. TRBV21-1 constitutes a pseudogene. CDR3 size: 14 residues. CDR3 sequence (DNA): TGTGCCAGCAGTAGGGGACTAGCTAAAAATGAGCAGTTCTTC. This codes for CASSRGLAKNEQFF.

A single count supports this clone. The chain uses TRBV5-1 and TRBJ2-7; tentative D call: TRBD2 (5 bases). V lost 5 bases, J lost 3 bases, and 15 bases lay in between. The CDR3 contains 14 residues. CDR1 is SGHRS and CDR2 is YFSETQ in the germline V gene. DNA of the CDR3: TGCGCCAGCAGTTCCGGAGCGGTAAACTACGAGCAGTACTTC. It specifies CASSSGAVNYEQYF.

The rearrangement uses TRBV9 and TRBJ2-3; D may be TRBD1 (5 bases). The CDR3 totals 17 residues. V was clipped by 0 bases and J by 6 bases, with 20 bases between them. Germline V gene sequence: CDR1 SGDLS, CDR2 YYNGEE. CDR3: CASSVAGRVGLRDTQYF. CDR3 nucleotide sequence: TGTGCCAGCAGCGTAGCAGGCAGGGTCGGCCTAAGGGATACGCAGTATTTT.

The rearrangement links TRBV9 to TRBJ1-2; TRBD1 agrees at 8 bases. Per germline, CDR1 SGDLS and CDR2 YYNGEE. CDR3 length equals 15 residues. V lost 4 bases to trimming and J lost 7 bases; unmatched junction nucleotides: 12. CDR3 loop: CASSPSPGTGSGYTF. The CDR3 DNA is TGTGCCAGCAGCCCTTCGCCTGGGACAGGATCTGGCTACACCTTC.

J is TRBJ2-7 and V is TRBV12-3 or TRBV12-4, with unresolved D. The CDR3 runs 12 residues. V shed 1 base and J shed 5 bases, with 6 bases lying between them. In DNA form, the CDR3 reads TGTGCCAGCAGTTTAGGTGGTAACGAGCAGTACTTC. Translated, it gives CASSLGGNEQYF.

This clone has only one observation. The CDR3 protein is CASSQERREASANYGYTF. Here the CDR3 DNA reads TGCGCCAGCAGCCAAGAGAGGAGGGAGGCCAGCGCTAACTATGGCTACACCTTC. V gene TRBV4-3 combines with J gene TRBJ1-2; D uncertain. V was shortened by 0 bases and J by 0 bases, with 17 bases between the two germline ends. The CDR3 covers 18 residues. Germline loops: CDR1 LGHNA, CDR2 YSLEER.

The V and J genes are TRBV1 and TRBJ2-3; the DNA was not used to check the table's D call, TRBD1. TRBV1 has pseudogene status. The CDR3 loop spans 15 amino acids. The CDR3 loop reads CTSSPQGSSTDTQYF. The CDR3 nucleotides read TGCACCAGCAGCCCACAGGGTTCCAGCACAGATACGCAGTATTTT.

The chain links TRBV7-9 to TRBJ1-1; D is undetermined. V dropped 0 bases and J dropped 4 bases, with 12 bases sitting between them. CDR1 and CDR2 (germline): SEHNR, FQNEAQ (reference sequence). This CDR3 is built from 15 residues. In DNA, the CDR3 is TGTGCCAGCAGCTTAGCGCGCGCAGGAACCACTGAAGCTTTCTTT. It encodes CASSLARAGTTEAFF.

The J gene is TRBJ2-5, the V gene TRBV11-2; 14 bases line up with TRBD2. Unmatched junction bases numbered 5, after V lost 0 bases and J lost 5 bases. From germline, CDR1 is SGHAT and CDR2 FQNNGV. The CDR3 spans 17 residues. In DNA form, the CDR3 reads TGTGCCAGCAGCTTAGATGGGACTAGCGGGAGTCACGAGACCCAGTACTTC. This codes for CASSLDGTSGSHETQYF.

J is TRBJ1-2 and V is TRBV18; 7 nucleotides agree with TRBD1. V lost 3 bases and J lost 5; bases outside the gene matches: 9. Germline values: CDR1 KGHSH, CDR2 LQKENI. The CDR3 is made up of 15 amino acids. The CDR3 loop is CASSPRTGVDYGYTF. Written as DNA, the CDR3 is TGTGCCAGCTCACCGAGGACAGGTGTTGATTATGGCTACACCTTC.

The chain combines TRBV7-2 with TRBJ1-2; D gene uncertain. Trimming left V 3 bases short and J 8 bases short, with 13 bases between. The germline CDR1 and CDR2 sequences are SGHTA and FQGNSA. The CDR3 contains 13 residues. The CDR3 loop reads CASSFDTLQGYTF. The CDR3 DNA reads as TGTGCCAGCAGCTTTGACACCCTGCAGGGCTACACCTTC.

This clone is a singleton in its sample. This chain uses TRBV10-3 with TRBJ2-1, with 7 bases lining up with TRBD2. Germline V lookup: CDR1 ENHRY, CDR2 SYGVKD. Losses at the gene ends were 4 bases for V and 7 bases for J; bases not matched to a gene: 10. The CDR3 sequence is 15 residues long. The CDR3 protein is CAISGPGDYGNEQFF. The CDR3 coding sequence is TGTGCCATCAGTGGCCCCGGGGACTACGGGAATGAGCAGTTCTTC.

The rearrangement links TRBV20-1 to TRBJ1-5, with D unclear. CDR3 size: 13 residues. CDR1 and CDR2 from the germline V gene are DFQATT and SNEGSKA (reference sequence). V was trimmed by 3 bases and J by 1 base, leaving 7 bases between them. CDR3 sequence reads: CSASRRSNQPQHF. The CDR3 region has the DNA TGCAGTGCTAGTCGACGGAGCAATCAGCCCCAGCATTTT.

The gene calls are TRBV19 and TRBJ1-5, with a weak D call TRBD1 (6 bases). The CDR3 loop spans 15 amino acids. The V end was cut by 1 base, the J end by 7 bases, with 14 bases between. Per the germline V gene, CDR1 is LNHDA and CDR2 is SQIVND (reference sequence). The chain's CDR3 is CASSIVQGPSQPQHF. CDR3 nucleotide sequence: TGTGCCAGTAGTATAGTACAGGGACCGAGCCAGCCCCAGCATTTT.

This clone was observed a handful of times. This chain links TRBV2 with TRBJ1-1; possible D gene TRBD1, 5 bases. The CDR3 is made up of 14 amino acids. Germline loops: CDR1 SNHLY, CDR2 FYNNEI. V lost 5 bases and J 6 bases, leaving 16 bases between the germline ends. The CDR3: CASSLMGTDAEAFF. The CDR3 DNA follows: TGTGCCAGCAGTTTAATGGGGACTGACGCTGAAGCTTTCTTT.

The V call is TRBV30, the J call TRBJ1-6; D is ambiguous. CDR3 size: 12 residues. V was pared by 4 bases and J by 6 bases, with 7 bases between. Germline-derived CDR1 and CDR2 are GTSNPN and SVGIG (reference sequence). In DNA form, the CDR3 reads TGTGCCTGGACAGGCCTTAATTCACCCCTCCACTTT. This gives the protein CAWTGLNSPLHF.

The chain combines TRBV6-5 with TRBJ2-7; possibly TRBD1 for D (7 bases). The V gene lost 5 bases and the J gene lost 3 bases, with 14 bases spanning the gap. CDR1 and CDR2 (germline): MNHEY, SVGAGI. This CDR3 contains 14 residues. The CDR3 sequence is CASSMTGTRYEQYF. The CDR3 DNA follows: TGTGCCAGCAGTATGACAGGGACTCGCTACGAGCAGTACTTC.

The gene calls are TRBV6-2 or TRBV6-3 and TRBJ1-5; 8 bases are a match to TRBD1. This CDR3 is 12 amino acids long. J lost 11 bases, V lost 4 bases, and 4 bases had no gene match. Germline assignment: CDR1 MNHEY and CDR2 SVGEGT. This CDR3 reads CASSWTGLAQHF. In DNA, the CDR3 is TGTGCCAGCAGTTGGACAGGGTTGGCCCAGCATTTT.

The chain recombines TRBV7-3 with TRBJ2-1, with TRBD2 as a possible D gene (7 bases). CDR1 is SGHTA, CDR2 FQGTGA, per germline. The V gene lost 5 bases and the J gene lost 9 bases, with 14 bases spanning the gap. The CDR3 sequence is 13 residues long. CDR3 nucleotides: TGTGCCAGCAGCCCTTACAGGGAGGGTGAGCAGTTCTTC. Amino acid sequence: CASSPYREGEQFF.

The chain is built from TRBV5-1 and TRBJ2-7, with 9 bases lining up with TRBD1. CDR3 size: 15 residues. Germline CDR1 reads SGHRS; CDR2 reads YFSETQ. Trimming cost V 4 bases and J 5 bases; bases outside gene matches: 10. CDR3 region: CASSPWTGEGDEQYF. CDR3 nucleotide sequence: TGCGCCAGCAGCCCATGGACAGGGGAAGGGGACGAGCAGTACTTC.

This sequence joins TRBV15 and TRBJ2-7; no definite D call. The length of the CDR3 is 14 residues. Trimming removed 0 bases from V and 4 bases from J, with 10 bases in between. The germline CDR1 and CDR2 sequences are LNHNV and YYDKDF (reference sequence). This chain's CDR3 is CATSREGRSYEQYF. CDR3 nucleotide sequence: TGTGCCACCAGCAGAGAGGGCAGGTCGTACGAGCAGTACTTC.

The CDR3, as DNA: TGCGCCAGCAGCTTTGCTGGGGATGAGCAGTTCTTC. Residues: CASSFAGDEQFF. The chain employs TRBV5-1 and TRBJ2-1; D gene ambiguous. The V and J ends lost 2 bases and 8 bases respectively, with 8 bases between them. The CDR3 runs to 12 residues. Germline V lookup: CDR1 SGHRS, CDR2 YFSETQ.

In DNA, the CDR3 is TGCATGTTTACATCCCGCGAAGGCTACACCTTC. Translation: CMFTSREGYTF. The chain carries TRBV29-1 and TRBJ1-2; D is ambiguous. In germline, CDR1 is SQVTM, CDR2 ANQGSEA. The CDR3 length is 11 residues.

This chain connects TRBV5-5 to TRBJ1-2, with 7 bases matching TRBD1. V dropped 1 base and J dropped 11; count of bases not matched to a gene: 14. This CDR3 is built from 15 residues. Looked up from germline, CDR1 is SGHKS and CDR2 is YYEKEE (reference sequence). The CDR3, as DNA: TGTGCCAGCAGCTTGCCACCCGGGACAGTGAGGGAATACACCTTC. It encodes CASSLPPGTVREYTF. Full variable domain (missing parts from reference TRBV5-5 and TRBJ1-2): DAGVTQSPTHLIKTRGQQVTLRCSPISGHKSVSWYQQVLGQGPQFIFQYYEKEERGRGNFPDRFSARQFPNYSSELNVNALLLGDSALYLCASSLPPGTVREYTFGSGTRLTVV.

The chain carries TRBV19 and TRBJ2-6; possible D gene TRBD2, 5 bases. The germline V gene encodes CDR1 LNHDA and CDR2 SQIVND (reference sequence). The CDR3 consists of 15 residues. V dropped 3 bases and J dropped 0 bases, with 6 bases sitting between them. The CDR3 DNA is TGTGCCAGTAGTATCGGGATCTCTGGGGCCAACGTCCTGACTTTC. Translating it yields CASSIGISGANVLTF.

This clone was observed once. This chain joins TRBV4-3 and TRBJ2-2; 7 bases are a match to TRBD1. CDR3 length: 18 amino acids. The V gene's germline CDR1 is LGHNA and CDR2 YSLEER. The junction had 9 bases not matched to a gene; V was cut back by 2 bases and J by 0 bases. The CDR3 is CASSQRTTGVSNTGELFF. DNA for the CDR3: TGCGCCAGCAGCCAACGAACCACAGGGGTTTCGAACACCGGGGAGCTGTTTTTT.

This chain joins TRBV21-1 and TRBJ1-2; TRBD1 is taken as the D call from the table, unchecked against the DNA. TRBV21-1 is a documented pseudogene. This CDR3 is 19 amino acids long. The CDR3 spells CASSEGSTPETNDNYGYTF. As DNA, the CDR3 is TGTGCCAGCAGCGAAGGGTCGACACCCGAAACGAACGATAACTATGGCTACACCTTC.